Listed here are 29 T cell receptor beta chains from one sample, sequenced in a study of blood T cell repertoires in COVID-19. Using immunoSEQ multiplex PCR, the repertoire was profiled, and TCRdb retains in-frame clones only, with some absent. The table has some 100,000 clones, 84% seen once. The source material was peripheral blood. These receptors were taken from a woman aged 80 or older with active or convalescent COVID-19.

The chain employs TRBV18 and TRBJ2-1; TRBD2 matches at 14 bases. CDR1 is KGHSH, CDR2 LQKENI, per germline. The CDR3 runs to 14 residues. V dropped 7 bases and J dropped 8; count of bases not matched to a gene: 4. The CDR3 region has the DNA TGTGCCAGCTTGGGACTAGCGGGAGTTGATGAGCAGTTCTTC. Translating it yields CASLGLAGVDEQFF.

V gene TRBV7-9 combines with J gene TRBJ2-1, with 11 bases aligning to TRBD2. CDR3 length: 17 amino acids. The V gene end was trimmed by 4 bases and the J gene end by 9 bases; junction bases not matched to a gene: 14. CDR1 SEHNR and CDR2 FQNEAQ come from the germline V gene (reference sequence). The DNA of the CDR3 is TGTGCCAGCAGCTCAGGTCTAGCGGGAGGTGTTGTTGGTGAGCAGTTCTTC. Residues: CASSSGLAGGVVGEQFF.

The chain combines TRBV6-6 with TRBJ2-3, with 7 bases identical to TRBD1. V shed 3 bases, J shed 3 bases, and the junction held 6 bases outside the gene matches. CDR1 is MNHNY, CDR2 SVGAGI, per germline (reference sequence). CDR3 length equals 15 residues. CDR3 bases: TGTGCCAGCAGTTATCCGGGACAGAGGACAGATACGCAGTATTTT. Translating it yields CASSYPGQRTDTQYF.

This chain connects TRBV18 to TRBJ1-5; maybe TRBD1 (5 bases). V dropped 8 bases and J dropped 5 bases, with 13 bases sitting between them. The germline V gene encodes CDR1 KGHSH and CDR2 LQKENI. CDR3 length equals 13 residues. This CDR3 reads CASSQGGDQPQHF. DNA of the CDR3: TGTGCCAGCAGTCAGGGAGGGGATCAGCCCCAGCATTTT. The full variable domain, its missing parts supplied by reference TRBV18 and TRBJ1-5, is NAGVMQNPRHLVRRRGQEARLRCSPMKGHSHVYWYRQLPEEGLKFMVYLQKENIIDESGMPKERFSAEFPKEGPSILRIQQVVRGDSAAYFCASSQGGDQPQHFGDGTRLSIL.

This rearrangement joins TRBV19 to TRBJ1-5; no clear D. Trimming removed 7 bases at V and 2 bases at J, with 12 bases between. CDR3 length: 14 residues. Germline assignment: CDR1 LNHDA and CDR2 SQIVND (reference sequence). Here the CDR3 reads CASNTGYGNQPQHF. The CDR3 DNA sequence: TGTGCCAGTAACACGGGGTATGGCAATCAGCCCCAGCATTTT.

V and J are TRBV10-1 and TRBJ2-7; 8 nucleotides line up with TRBD2. The CDR3 is 13 amino acids. Germline V gene lookup returns CDR1 WNHNN and CDR2 SYGVQD (reference sequence). V lost 5 bases, J lost 6 bases, and 6 bases stayed unmatched. CDR3 nucleotide sequence: TGCGCCAGCAGTCCCGGGACTAGATCCGAGCAGTACTTC. Protein: CASSPGTRSEQYF.

The chain has TRBV28 and TRBJ1-3, with TRBD1 matching 10 bases. V gave up 6 bases and J gave up 3 bases; unmatched junction bases: 17. This CDR3 has 19 amino acids. Germline V gives CDR1 MDHEN, CDR2 SYDVKM. CDR3 bases: TGTGCCAGCAGCGAACTAACCGGGACAGGGGCCCCTTATGGAAACACCATATATTTT. Translated, it gives CASSELTGTGAPYGNTIYF. Together with reference TRBV28 and TRBJ1-3, the CDR3 gives the full variable domain: DVKVTQSSRYLVKRTGEKVFLECVQDMDHENMFWYRQDPGLGLRLIYFSYDVKMKEKGDIPEGYSVSREKKERFSLILESASTNQTSMYLCASSELTGTGAPYGNTIYFGEGSWLTVV.

V usage is TRBV19 and J usage is TRBJ1-5; 10 bases fit TRBD1. The CDR3 is 16 residues long. Germline CDR1 reads LNHDA; CDR2 reads SQIVND (reference sequence). After removal of 2 bases from V and 7 bases from J, the junction contained 8 bases not matched to a gene. CDR3 bases: TGTGCCAGTAGTATAATCGACAGGGGGCGAGGGCAGCCCCAGCATTTT. This codes for CASSIIDRGRGQPQHF.

V and J are TRBV10-3 and TRBJ1-3; D might be TRBD1 (5 bases). Germline CDR1 reads ENHRY; CDR2 reads SYGVKD. V lost 4 bases and J 0 bases, leaving 10 bases between the germline ends. The CDR3 is 15 amino acids. The CDR3 DNA reads TGTGCCATCAGTGTCAGGGATCGCTCTGGAAACACCATATATTTT. It codes for CAISVRDRSGNTIYF.

The chain uses TRBV2 and TRBJ2-3; D possibly corresponds to TRBD1 (6 bases). Trimming cost V 11 bases and J 4 bases, with 28 bases left between them. CDR3 size: 17 residues. The germline V gene encodes CDR1 SNHLY and CDR2 FYNNEI. The CDR3 DNA reads as TGTGCCGCCCCCGACAGGATGAAACTAGGGGGTGCAGATACGCAGTATTTT. Its protein is CAAPDRMKLGGADTQYF.

A single count supports this clone. The J gene is TRBJ2-3, the V gene TRBV11-2, with TRBD2 as a possible D gene (6 bases). CDR1 SGHAT and CDR2 FQNNGV come from the germline V gene. The ends were cut back, 4 bases at V and 3 bases at J, with 17 bases in the middle. This CDR3 is 16 amino acids long. DNA of the CDR3: TGTGCCAGCAGCTCTGCGGGACTTCAAGGGACAGATACGCAGTATTTT. Translation: CASSSAGLQGTDTQYF.

The V gene is TRBV28, the J gene TRBJ2-5; TRBD2 matches 11 bases. With 7 bases clipped from V and 1 base from J, the junction kept 2 bases outside the gene matches. This CDR3 is built from 14 residues. Per germline, CDR1 MDHEN and CDR2 SYDVKM. As DNA, the CDR3 is TGTGCCAGCATAGCGGGAGGGCCCCAAGAGACCCAGTACTTC. Protein sequence: CASIAGGPQETQYF.

For the CDR3, the DNA is TGTGCCAGCTCCTCCGGGACAGGGGGCTTTGCCAGCTCCTACAATGAGCAGTTCTTC. Protein sequence: CASSSGTGGFASSYNEQFF. The chain carries TRBV2 and TRBJ2-1; TRBD1 aligns across 12 bases. Per the germline V gene, CDR1 is SNHLY and CDR2 is FYNNEI. The CDR3 covers 19 residues. With 8 bases clipped from V and 0 bases from J, the junction kept 14 bases outside the gene matches.

This clone appeared once. The chain is built from TRBV28 and TRBJ2-1; the match to TRBD2 covers 14 bases. This CDR3 spans 17 amino acids. Looked up from germline, CDR1 is MDHEN and CDR2 is SYDVKM. Trimming at V came to 4 bases and at J to 7 bases, leaving 9 bases not matched to a gene. The CDR3 nucleotides are TGTGCCAGCAGTTCATCCGGGACTAGCGGGAGTAAGAATGAGCAGTTCTTC. This gives the protein CASSSSGTSGSKNEQFF.

V gene TRBV9 combines with J gene TRBJ2-1; D possibly corresponds to TRBD1 (6 bases). Germline CDR1 is SGDLS and CDR2 is YYNGEE. The ends were cut back, 2 bases at V and 4 bases at J, with 7 bases in the middle. The CDR3 runs to 13 residues. The CDR3 is CASSVGTYNEQFF. The CDR3, as DNA: TGTGCCAGCAGCGTGGGGACATACAATGAGCAGTTCTTC.

The V call is TRBV7-9, the J call TRBJ2-7; D is ambiguous. Trimming removed 4 bases at V and 5 bases at J, with 9 bases between. This CDR3 is 12 amino acids long. CDR1 and CDR2 (germline): SEHNR, FQNEAQ (reference sequence). The CDR3 DNA reads TGTGCCAGCAGCTCACTTGAGAACGAGCAGTACTTC. Translation gives CASSSLENEQYF.

The V and J genes are TRBV7-9 and TRBJ2-3; tentative D call: TRBD2 (6 bases). The germline V gene encodes CDR1 SEHNR and CDR2 FQNEAQ (reference sequence). This CDR3 is built from 15 residues. The V gene lost 6 bases and the J gene lost 6 bases, with 19 bases spanning the gap. The CDR3 reads CASSSAGSIWDTQYF. CDR3 nucleotides: TGTGCCAGCAGTTCAGCGGGTAGCATCTGGGATACGCAGTATTTT.

CDR3 DNA: TGTGCCAGCATCTCATTGGGACTAGCGGGAGCTGAGCAGTTCTTC. Translating gives CASISLGLAGAEQFF. The V and J genes are TRBV6-5 and TRBJ2-1; 14 nucleotides agree with TRBD2. Unmatched junction bases numbered 8, after V lost 7 bases and J lost 9 bases. Germline CDR1 is MNHEY and CDR2 is SVGAGI. The CDR3 is made up of 15 amino acids.

The J gene is TRBJ1-6, the V gene TRBV18, with D perhaps matching TRBD1 (5 bases). The CDR3 has 15 amino acids. V lost 3 bases, J lost 6 bases, and 12 bases lay in between. Germline CDR1 reads KGHSH; CDR2 reads LQKENI. CDR3 protein: CASSPAVGPNSPLHF. The CDR3, as DNA: TGTGCCAGCTCACCGGCAGTGGGGCCTAATTCACCCCTCCACTTT.

The rearrangement links TRBV19 to TRBJ2-1; 11 bases are a match to TRBD2. J lost 8 bases, V lost 7 bases, and 22 bases had no gene match. The CDR3 contains 19 residues. Germline values: CDR1 LNHDA, CDR2 SQIVND (reference sequence). The CDR3 region has the DNA TGTGCCAGTACTTCAAGATCGGGACTAGCGGACCACAGGGCGGATGAGCAGTTCTTC. As protein: CASTSRSGLADHRADEQFF. Full variable domain (outside the CDR3, taken from reference TRBV19 and TRBJ2-1): DGGITQSPKYLFRKEGQNVTLSCEQNLNHDAMYWYRQDPGQGLRLIYYSQIVNDFQKGDIAEGYSVSREKKESFPLTVTSAQKNPTAFYLCASTSRSGLADHRADEQFFGPGTRLTVL.

The CDR3 nucleotides read TGCGCCAGCAGTGAGTATAGGACTAGCGTTGAGCAGTTCTTC. Translated, it gives CASSEYRTSVEQFF. The chain employs TRBV10-2 and TRBJ2-1, with 9 bases that match TRBD2. The CDR3 covers 14 residues. Trimming took 1 base from V and 9 from J; bases not matched to a gene: 4. Germline CDR1 is WSHSY and CDR2 is SAAADI.

V usage is TRBV28 and J usage is TRBJ1-2, with TRBD1 matching 10 bases. From germline, CDR1 is MDHEN and CDR2 SYDVKM. With V trimmed by 5 bases and J by 6 bases, 6 bases remained unmatched. CDR3 size: 14 residues. The CDR3 coding sequence is TGTGCCAGCAGTGGGGGACAGGGGCGCGATGGCTACACCTTC. Translation gives CASSGGQGRDGYTF.

In DNA, the CDR3 is TGTGCTAGTGGCTCTGGACAGGGCTATGGCTACACCTTC. Protein sequence: CASGSGQGYGYTF. This chain uses TRBV12-5 with TRBJ1-2, with 8 bases aligning to TRBD1. The CDR3 totals 13 residues. V lost 6 bases, J lost 4 bases, and 4 bases stayed unmatched. Per germline, CDR1 LGHNT and CDR2 FRNRAP.

This chain links TRBV11-3 with TRBJ2-1; the match to TRBD1 covers 12 bases. V trimming: 1 base; J trimming: 8 bases; junction bases outside the gene matches: 9. The germline CDR1 and CDR2 sequences are SGHNT and YENEEA. This CDR3 spans 17 amino acids. CDR3 in amino acids: CASSLVGPGQGADEQFF. The CDR3 DNA reads as TGTGCCAGCAGCTTAGTGGGACCGGGACAGGGGGCGGATGAGCAGTTCTTC.

This sequence joins TRBV11-1 and TRBJ2-5; 8 bases agree with TRBD1. CDR1 and CDR2 (germline): SGHAT, FQDESV (reference sequence). This CDR3 has 14 residues. J was trimmed by 4 bases and V by 5 bases; bases with no gene match: 6. CDR3 in DNA: TGTGCCAGCAGCCCTAGACAGGGGCGAGAGACCCAGTACTTC. It codes for CASSPRQGRETQYF. Full variable domain (rest looked up from reference TRBV11-1 and TRBJ2-5): EAEVAQSPRYKITEKSQAVAFWCDPISGHATLYWYRQILGQGPELLVQFQDESVVDDSQLPKDRFSAERLKGVDSTLKIQPAELGDSAMYLCASSPRQGRETQYFGPGTRLLVL.

The chain combines TRBV7-9 with TRBJ2-2, with D perhaps TRBD2 (6 bases). The CDR3 runs to 16 residues. V lost 4 bases to trimming and J lost 4 bases, with 16 bases between them. Germline loops: CDR1 SEHNR, CDR2 FQNEAQ (reference sequence). For the CDR3, the DNA is TGTGCCAGCAGCTCGCCGGGTAGGGGAGGCACCGGGGAGCTGTTTTTT. Translated, it gives CASSSPGRGGTGELFF.

The V and J genes are TRBV23-1 and TRBJ2-7, with TRBD1 matching 9 bases. TRBV23-1 qualifies as an ORF whose function is uncertain. The CDR3 loop spans 12 amino acids. With V trimmed by 0 bases and J by 12 bases, 3 bases remained unmatched. The DNA of the CDR3 is TGCGCCAGCAGTCAATCGCTGGGACAGGGGTACTTC. Its protein is CASSQSLGQGYF.

This chain connects TRBV19 to TRBJ1-1; D is possibly TRBD1 (5 bases). The CDR3 consists of 13 residues. Trimming stripped 7 bases from V and 5 bases from J, with 14 bases between. Germline loops: CDR1 LNHDA, CDR2 SQIVND (reference sequence). CDR3 loop: CASNRKGLTEAFF. The DNA of the CDR3 is TGTGCCAGTAATCGTAAGGGGTTGACTGAAGCTTTCTTT. Complete variable domain (other parts from reference TRBV19 and TRBJ1-1): DGGITQSPKYLFRKEGQNVTLSCEQNLNHDAMYWYRQDPGQGLRLIYYSQIVNDFQKGDIAEGYSVSREKKESFPLTVTSAQKNPTAFYLCASNRKGLTEAFFGQGTRLTVV.

The chain is built from TRBV12-3 or TRBV12-4 and TRBJ1-6; 8 bases agree with TRBD1. After removal of 8 bases from V and 9 bases from J, the junction contained 6 bases not matched to a gene. This CDR3 is 13 amino acids long. CDR3 region: CASQRQGSSPLHF. The CDR3, as DNA: TGTGCCAGCCAGAGACAGGGGAGTTCACCCCTCCACTTT.